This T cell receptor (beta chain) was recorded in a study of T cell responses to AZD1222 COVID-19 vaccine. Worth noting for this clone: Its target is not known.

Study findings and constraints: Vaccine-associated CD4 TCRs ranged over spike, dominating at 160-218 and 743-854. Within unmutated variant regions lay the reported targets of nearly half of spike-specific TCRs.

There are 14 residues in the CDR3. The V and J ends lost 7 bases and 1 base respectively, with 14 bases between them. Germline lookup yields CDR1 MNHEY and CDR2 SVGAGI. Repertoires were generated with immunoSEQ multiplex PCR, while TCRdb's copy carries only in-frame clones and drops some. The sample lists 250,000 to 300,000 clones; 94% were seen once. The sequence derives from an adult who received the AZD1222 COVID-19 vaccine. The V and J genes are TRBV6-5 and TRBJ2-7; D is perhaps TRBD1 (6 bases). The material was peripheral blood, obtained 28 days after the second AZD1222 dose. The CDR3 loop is CASKGDPFSYEQYF. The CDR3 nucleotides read TGTGCCAGCAAGGGGGACCCCTTTTCCTACGAGCAGTACTTC.